The 27 T cell receptor beta chains presented below share a single source sample, sequenced in a study of control samples from healthy donors and cancer patients. The method was immunoSEQ multiplex PCR; TCRdb's version includes in-frame clones alone and lacks a portion of them. The sample holds about 180,000 clones, 75% to 95% seen once. Sequencing was done on a sample of blood. The receptors originated from a woman aged 40 to 55 in good health.

The chain carries TRBV3-1 (or the pseudogene TRBV3-2) and TRBJ1-1, with D unresolved. Germline loops: CDR1 LGHDT, CDR2 YNNKEL (reference sequence). V gave up 1 base and J gave up 0 bases, with 6 bases separating them. This CDR3 is 14 amino acids long. Here the CDR3 reads CASSQAQMNTEAFF. The CDR3 DNA sequence: TGTGCCAGCAGCCAAGCACAGATGAACACTGAAGCTTTCTTT.

V is TRBV5-5 and J is TRBJ2-3, with D hard to call. This CDR3 comprises 15 residues. CDR1 SGHKS and CDR2 YYEKEE come from the germline V gene (reference sequence). V dropped 3 bases and J dropped 4 bases, with 15 bases sitting between them. The CDR3 sequence: CASSYRAPAADTQYF. The CDR3 DNA reads TGTGCCAGCAGCTACCGGGCTCCCGCGGCAGATACGCAGTATTTT.

This chain connects TRBV4-1 to TRBJ2-5; 8 bases are a match to TRBD2. CDR1 is MGHRA, CDR2 YSYEKL, per germline. The CDR3 contains 14 residues. V trimming: 4 bases; J trimming: 5 bases; junction bases outside the gene matches: 6. The DNA for the CDR3 is TGCGCCAGCAGCCTGACTAGCGAGGCGGAGACCCAGTACTTC. Its translation is CASSLTSEAETQYF.

This chain joins TRBV7-8 and TRBJ1-5; no firm D call. The germline V and J ends were trimmed by 2 bases and 2 bases, with 10 bases remaining between them. CDR3 length equals 15 residues. Germline CDR1 reads SGHVS; CDR2 reads FQNEAQ. The DNA for the CDR3 is TGTGCCAGCAGCTTAAAGGGATGGGGCAATCAGCCCCAGCATTTT. This sequence encodes CASSLKGWGNQPQHF.

The V gene is TRBV10-1, the J gene TRBJ1-1, with D possibly being TRBD1 (5 bases). The CDR3 is made up of 13 amino acids. Germline V gene data show CDR1 as WNHNN and CDR2 as SYGVQD (reference sequence). The V end lost 10 bases, the J end lost 5 bases, and 17 bases lay between the germline ends. CDR3 bases: TGCGCCACCCGACTAGGGGAAGGGACTGAAGCTTTCTTT. This encodes CATRLGEGTEAFF.

This clone was detected once. V gene TRBV5-4 combines with J gene TRBJ1-3, with TRBD1 as a possible D gene (5 bases). The CDR3 spans 15 residues. V lost 4 bases and J 0 bases, leaving 11 bases between the germline ends. The germline V gene has CDR1 SGHNT and CDR2 YYREEE (reference sequence). This CDR3 reads CASSPSGTSGNTIYF. CDR3 sequence (DNA): TGTGCCAGCAGCCCCTCGGGGACCTCTGGAAACACCATATATTTT.

The CDR3 sequence: CASSLQGDTQYF. The CDR3, as DNA: TGTGCCAGCAGCTTACAGGGGGATACGCAGTATTTT. The V and J genes are TRBV5-6 and TRBJ2-3; TRBD1 agrees at 7 bases. Per germline, CDR1 SGHDT and CDR2 YYEEEE. CDR3 size: 12 residues. J was trimmed by 6 bases and V by 2 bases; bases with no gene match: 0.

This chain connects TRBV5-4 to TRBJ2-7, with D perhaps TRBD2 (6 bases). The CDR3 loop spans 14 amino acids. Germline CDR1 and CDR2: SGHNT and YYREEE (reference sequence). Trimming left V 4 bases short and J 6 bases short, with 17 bases between. CDR3 nucleotides: TGTGCCAGCAGCCCGGGAGCCTCGTCTGGCGAGCAGTACTTC. As protein: CASSPGASSGEQYF.

For the CDR3, the DNA is TGTGCCAGCAGCACTGTGGACAGGGGGCCCAACGAGCAGTACTTC. Protein sequence: CASSTVDRGPNEQYF. V gene TRBV13 combines with J gene TRBJ2-7, with TRBD1 matching over 11 bases. The CDR3 consists of 15 residues. Trimming took 5 bases from V and 5 from J; bases not matched to a gene: 8. Germline CDR1 and CDR2: PRHDT and FYEKMQ (reference sequence). Full variable domain (remainder filled in from reference TRBV13 and TRBJ2-7): AAGVIQSPRHLIKEKRETATLKCYPIPRHDTVYWYQQGPGQDPQFLISFYEKMQSDKGSIPDRFSAQQFSDYHSELNMSSLELGDSALYFCASSTVDRGPNEQYFGPGTRLTVT.

The chain couples TRBV9 to TRBJ1-6; TRBD1 is a possible D gene (6 bases). Germline V gene sequence: CDR1 SGDLS, CDR2 YYNGEE. Trimming left V 4 bases short and J 8 bases short, with 13 bases between. This CDR3 comprises 14 residues. CDR3 sequence: CASSPQDSYSPLHF. CDR3 DNA sequence: TGTGCCAGCAGCCCCCAGGACAGTTATTCACCCCTCCACTTT.

A single count supports this clone. The gene calls are TRBV7-2 and TRBJ1-1; D ambiguous. Germline V gene data show CDR1 as SGHTA and CDR2 as FQGNSA. CDR3 size: 13 residues. Trimming stripped 6 bases from V and 3 bases from J, with 11 bases between. This CDR3 reads CASRATVYTEAFF. The CDR3 nucleotides read TGTGCCAGCAGGGCTACGGTGTACACTGAAGCTTTCTTT.

This clone is a singleton in its sample. The V call is TRBV5-1, the J call TRBJ1-3; TRBD1 agrees at 7 bases. The CDR3 is 15 residues long. CDR1 is SGHRS, CDR2 YFSETQ, per germline. The V and J ends lost 0 bases and 1 base, in that order; junction bases with no gene match: 1. The CDR3 sequence: CASSLGGQSGNTIYF. CDR3 bases: TGCGCCAGCAGCTTGGGGGGACAGTCTGGAAACACCATATATTTT.

This clone was seen only once. This rearrangement joins TRBV13 to TRBJ2-1; TRBD1 aligns across 8 bases. The junction had 9 bases not matched to a gene; V was cut back by 5 bases and J by 9 bases. Germline V gives CDR1 PRHDT, CDR2 FYEKMQ (reference sequence). This CDR3 region has 14 residues. The DNA of the CDR3 is TGTGCCAGCAGCCTCGGACAGGGATTGGTTGAGCAGTTCTTC. Its protein product is CASSLGQGLVEQFF.

This chain uses TRBV6-4 with TRBJ1-5, with D perhaps TRBD1 (5 bases). Germline V gene lookup returns CDR1 MRHNA and CDR2 SNTAGT. This CDR3 contains 15 residues. The V end lost 7 bases, the J end lost 2 bases, and 15 bases lay between the germline ends. The CDR3 nucleotides read TGTGCCAGCACCCCACGGGGGGTGCGCAATCAGCCCCAGCATTTT. Translation gives CASTPRGVRNQPQHF.

This clone has only one observation. This rearrangement joins TRBV5-1 to TRBJ2-1, with 7 nucleotides matching TRBD1. Losses at the gene ends were 4 bases for V and 4 bases for J; bases not matched to a gene: 8. The CDR3 consists of 15 residues. Germline values: CDR1 SGHRS, CDR2 YFSETQ. CDR3 region: CASSPQPTGYNEQFF. CDR3 sequence (DNA): TGCGCCAGCAGCCCCCAACCGACAGGGTACAATGAGCAGTTCTTC.

This clone showed up just once. The V call is TRBV11-2, the J call TRBJ1-2, with a tentative D call TRBD1 (6 bases). Germline V gene sequence: CDR1 SGHAT, CDR2 FQNNGV. Trimming stripped 5 bases from V and 8 bases from J, with 18 bases between. This CDR3 is built from 14 residues. The CDR3 sequence is CASSPSDRIGGYTF. In nucleotides, the CDR3 is TGTGCCAGCAGCCCATCTGACAGGATTGGGGGCTACACCTTC.

This clone was observed once. V and J are TRBV6-5 and TRBJ1-2; TRBD1 agrees at 10 bases. The V gene end was trimmed by 8 bases and the J gene end by 6 bases; junction bases not matched to a gene: 6. Germline V gene sequence: CDR1 MNHEY, CDR2 SVGAGI. CDR3 length: 13 amino acids. CDR3 residues: CASSRTGGDGYTF. CDR3 nucleotide sequence: TGTGCCAGCTCGAGGACAGGGGGGGATGGCTACACCTTC.

This chain joins TRBV19 and TRBJ2-7, with a possible D match to TRBD2 (5 bases). V was trimmed by 1 base and J by 10 bases, leaving 11 bases between them. From germline, CDR1 is LNHDA and CDR2 SQIVND (reference sequence). The CDR3 consists of 12 residues. Written as DNA, the CDR3 is TGTGCCAGTAGTATAGTTGGAGGAAGACAGTACTTC. As protein: CASSIVGGRQYF.

CDR3 DNA: TGTGCCAGCAGCGCAGAGGGGGAGAACATTCAGTACTTC. Translating gives CASSAEGENIQYF. The chain recombines TRBV13 with TRBJ2-4; possibly TRBD1 for D (6 bases). CDR3 length: 13 residues. Germline CDR1 and CDR2: PRHDT and FYEKMQ (reference sequence). Trimming cost V 5 bases and J 7 bases, with 12 bases left between them. Full variable domain (outside the CDR3, taken from reference TRBV13 and TRBJ2-4): AAGVIQSPRHLIKEKRETATLKCYPIPRHDTVYWYQQGPGQDPQFLISFYEKMQSDKGSIPDRFSAQQFSDYHSELNMSSLELGDSALYFCASSAEGENIQYFGAGTRLSVL.

The J gene is TRBJ1-2, the V gene TRBV20-1; D is undetermined. V lost 6 bases, J lost 3 bases, and 5 bases lay in between. CDR1 and CDR2 (germline): DFQATT, SNEGSKA (reference sequence). This CDR3 has 10 residues. CDR3 in DNA: TGCAGTGCAGGAGACTATGGCTACACCTTC. Translation: CSAGDYGYTF.

The chain uses TRBV5-5 and TRBJ2-2; weak D call: TRBD1 (6 bases). The CDR3 extends over 16 amino acids. Deletions cut 6 bases from V and 3 bases from J, with 18 bases between. The germline gives CDR1 SGHKS, CDR2 YYEKEE (reference sequence). The DNA for the CDR3 is TGTGCCAGCACCAGCTGGGGACATATCGACACCGGGGAGCTGTTTTTT. Residues: CASTSWGHIDTGELFF. The full variable domain, rest sourced from reference TRBV5-5 and TRBJ2-2, is DAGVTQSPTHLIKTRGQQVTLRCSPISGHKSVSWYQQVLGQGPQFIFQYYEKEERGRGNFPDRFSARQFPNYSSELNVNALLLGDSALYLCASTSWGHIDTGELFFGEGSRLTVL.

The J gene is TRBJ2-1, the V gene TRBV2; 9 bases match TRBD2. The CDR3 is made up of 14 amino acids. The junction had 5 bases not matched to a gene; V was cut back by 1 base and J by 10 bases. Per the germline V gene, CDR1 is SNHLY and CDR2 is FYNNEI. CDR3 protein: CASSEGWTSEEQFF. DNA of the CDR3: TGTGCCAGCAGTGAAGGTTGGACTAGCGAAGAGCAGTTCTTC.

The CDR3 sequence is CASTTKSSYNSPLHF. DNA for the CDR3: TGTGCCAGTACCACAAAGAGCTCCTATAATTCACCCCTCCACTTT. The chain uses TRBV19 and TRBJ1-6; D gene ambiguous. CDR1 is LNHDA and CDR2 is SQIVND in the germline V gene (reference sequence). This CDR3 comprises 15 residues. V was trimmed by 7 bases and J by 0 bases, leaving 10 bases between them.

The V gene is TRBV10-2, the J gene TRBJ1-5; no definite D call. Germline V CDR1 and CDR2: WSHSY, SAAADI. CDR3 length: 13 residues. V lost 3 bases and J lost 3, with 6 bases in between. CDR3 region: CASSEGNNQPQHF. For the CDR3, the DNA is TGCGCCAGCAGTGAAGGGAACAATCAGCCCCAGCATTTT.

The genes are TRBV5-1 and TRBJ2-3, with 11 bases aligning to TRBD2. There are 15 residues in the CDR3. Trimming took 1 base from V and 5 from J; bases not matched to a gene: 3. CDR1 is SGHRS and CDR2 is YFSETQ in the germline V gene. CDR3 bases: TGCGCCAGCAGCTTGTTAGCGGGGGGGCTAGATACGCAGTATTTT. This codes for CASSLLAGGLDTQYF.

CDR3 nucleotide sequence: TGTGCCAGCGCAACAGACGGCTATGGCTACACCTTC. As protein: CASATDGYGYTF. This chain joins TRBV2 and TRBJ1-2; D call uncertain. The ends were cut back, 8 bases at V and 4 bases at J, with 11 bases in the middle. Looked up from germline, CDR1 is SNHLY and CDR2 is FYNNEI. This CDR3 is built from 12 residues.

This clone was seen only once. The rearrangement joins TRBV6-5 to TRBJ2-7; TRBD2 agrees at 11 bases. Germline-derived CDR1 and CDR2 are MNHEY and SVGAGI. Unmatched junction bases numbered 6, after V lost 5 bases and J lost 3 bases. CDR3 length equals 15 residues. The CDR3 region is CASSPTSGGLYEQYF. The CDR3, as DNA: TGTGCCAGCAGTCCTACTAGCGGGGGACTCTACGAGCAGTACTTC.